Presented here are 24 T cell receptor beta chains from one specimen sequenced in a study of shared T cell receptors in the human thymus. Data came from immunoSEQ multiplex PCR; TCRdb stores just in-frame clones and leaves some out. The profile shows tens of thousands of clones, about 95% of them singletons. Sequences were obtained from thymocytes. These receptors were taken from a human donor.

The J gene is TRBJ1-1, the V gene TRBV7-6, with a tentative D call TRBD1 (6 bases). The ends were cut back, 0 bases at V and 7 bases at J, with 9 bases in the middle. Germline values: CDR1 SGHVS, CDR2 FNYEAQ. This CDR3 region has 13 residues. CDR3 region: CASSLALQGEAFF. CDR3 DNA sequence: TGTGCCAGCAGCTTAGCCCTACAGGGTGAAGCTTTCTTT.

CDR3 in DNA: TGCAGCGTTGAAAACAGGAGCTCCGGACCCTACGAGCAGTACTTC. It translates to CSVENRSSGPYEQYF. This chain connects TRBV29-1 to TRBJ2-7; D perhaps matches TRBD1 (5 bases). Germline CDR1 is SQVTM and CDR2 is ANQGSEA. There are 15 residues in the CDR3. V was shortened by 2 bases and J by 2 bases, with 16 bases between the two germline ends.

The chain has TRBV19 and TRBJ2-7, with 14 nucleotides matching TRBD2. The CDR3 length is 16 residues. With 3 bases clipped from V and 8 bases from J, the junction kept 9 bases outside the gene matches. The V gene's germline CDR1 is LNHDA and CDR2 SQIVND (reference sequence). The CDR3 DNA sequence: TGTGCCAGTAGTATCGAAGAGACTAGCGGGGGGGCCCAGCAGTACTTC. Amino acid sequence: CASSIEETSGGAQQYF.

This clone is a singleton in its sample. The chain has TRBV6-6 and TRBJ1-2; unclear D gene. The V end was cut by 10 bases, the J end by 2 bases, with 11 bases between. CDR1 is MNHNY, CDR2 SVGAGI, per germline (reference sequence). This CDR3 contains 12 residues. The CDR3 region has the DNA TGTGCCACCGAACGGGTGAACTATGGCTACACCTTC. It encodes CATERVNYGYTF.

CDR3 in DNA: TGTGCCAGCAGTGAAGGTTTAGACTACTACGAGCAGTACTTC. Translated, it gives CASSEGLDYYEQYF. The V call is TRBV2, the J call TRBJ2-7; D possibly corresponds to TRBD2 (5 bases). The V and J ends lost 1 base and 3 bases respectively, with 10 bases between them. Looked up from germline, CDR1 is SNHLY and CDR2 is FYNNEI. This CDR3 region has 14 residues.

The gene calls are TRBV28 and TRBJ2-5; D tentatively reads TRBD1 or TRBD2 (5 bases each). V was trimmed by 9 bases and J by 3 bases, leaving 26 bases between them. The germline CDR1 and CDR2 sequences are MDHEN and SYDVKM. This CDR3 comprises 17 residues. CDR3 DNA: TGTGCCAGTGGAAAACTAGTTAGGGGTGGTACGGAAGAGACCCAGTACTTC. Translation gives CASGKLVRGGTEETQYF.

This sequence joins TRBV9 and TRBJ2-7, with D uncertain. The germline CDR1 and CDR2 sequences are SGDLS and YYNGEE. The CDR3 has 17 residues. Trimming removed 3 bases at V and 1 base at J, with 20 bases between. CDR3 region: CASSEGPRPLVSYEQYF. DNA for the CDR3: TGTGCCAGCAGCGAAGGCCCAAGGCCATTAGTATCCTACGAGCAGTACTTC. Full variable domain (missing parts from reference TRBV9 and TRBJ2-7): DSGVTQTPKHLITATGQRVTLRCSPRSGDLSVYWYQQSLDQGLQFLIQYYNGEERAKGNILERFSAQQFPDLHSELNLSSLELGDSALYFCASSEGPRPLVSYEQYFGPGTRLTVT.

V usage is TRBV7-9 and J usage is TRBJ2-7; 8 bases agree with TRBD1. V was clipped by 5 bases and J by 0 bases; unmatched bases: 9. This CDR3 has 16 residues. Germline CDR1 reads SEHNR; CDR2 reads FQNEAQ (reference sequence). The DNA for the CDR3 is TGTGCCAGCAGCAACCGGGACAGGACCATCTCCTACGAGCAGTACTTC. It codes for CASSNRDRTISYEQYF.

The chain has TRBV19 and TRBJ2-5, with 10 bases aligning to TRBD2. From germline, CDR1 is LNHDA and CDR2 SQIVND (reference sequence). Trimming took 6 bases from V and 5 from J; bases not matched to a gene: 6. This CDR3 is built from 14 residues. The CDR3 protein is CASRERGGRETQYF. The CDR3 coding sequence is TGTGCCAGTAGGGAGCGGGGGGGCCGGGAGACCCAGTACTTC.

The chain is built from TRBV7-9 and TRBJ2-7; D tentatively fits TRBD1 or TRBD2 (5 bases each). V lost 1 base to trimming and J lost 2 bases, with 12 bases between them. The length of the CDR3 is 15 residues. Germline V gene data show CDR1 as SEHNR and CDR2 as FQNEAQ (reference sequence). The CDR3 DNA reads as TGTGCCAGCAGCTTAGAGGGGACCTTTCCCTACGAGCAGTACTTC. It codes for CASSLEGTFPYEQYF.

In its sample, this clone was seen once. The genes are TRBV7-2 and TRBJ2-7; D possibly corresponds to TRBD1 (6 bases). Trimming stripped 1 base from V and 5 bases from J, with 9 bases between. Looked up from germline, CDR1 is SGHTA and CDR2 is FQGNSA. The CDR3 sequence is 13 residues long. CDR3 nucleotide sequence: TGTGCCAGCAGCTTAGGGGCAGGGGACGAGCAGTACTTC. Translation gives CASSLGAGDEQYF.

This clone was recorded a few times. This chain links TRBV4-3 with TRBJ2-5; the D gene is possibly TRBD1 (5 bases). CDR1 LGHNA and CDR2 YSLEER come from the germline V gene. Trimming took off 0 bases at V and 5 bases at J, with 16 bases between the two ends. The CDR3 is made up of 16 amino acids. The CDR3 region is CASSQETRQPGETQYF. The CDR3 bases are TGCGCCAGCAGCCAAGAGACCCGGCAGCCAGGGGAGACCCAGTACTTC.

The chain links TRBV2 to TRBJ2-5; a possible D gene is TRBD1 (6 bases). Germline V gene sequence: CDR1 SNHLY, CDR2 FYNNEI. This CDR3 is 15 amino acids long. The ends were cut back, 11 bases at V and 1 base at J, with 20 bases in the middle. The CDR3 nucleotides read TGTGCCTCCCAACCCCGAGACAGGCTCCAAGAGACCCAGTACTTC. Translating it yields CASQPRDRLQETQYF.

The chain carries TRBV21-1 and TRBJ2-7. TRBV21-1 counts as a pseudogene. This CDR3 has 17 residues. Here the CDR3 reads CASSKGKGRFSSYEQYF. DNA of the CDR3: TGTGCCAGCAGCAAAGGGAAGGGACGGTTCAGCTCCTACGAGCAGTACTTC.

The chain employs TRBV12-5 and TRBJ2-1; the D is unclear. CDR1 and CDR2 from the germline V gene are LGHNT and FRNRAP. The CDR3 runs 18 residues. Trimming stripped 0 bases from V and 0 bases from J, with 15 bases between. The CDR3 spells CASGLVFGSSFSYNEQFF. For the CDR3, the DNA is TGTGCTAGTGGTTTGGTCTTTGGCAGCTCCTTCTCCTACAATGAGCAGTTCTTC.

V usage is TRBV5-1 and J usage is TRBJ2-3; 8 nucleotides match TRBD2. The CDR3 is made up of 17 amino acids. J lost 2 bases, V lost 2 bases, and 10 bases had no gene match. Germline CDR1 reads SGHRS; CDR2 reads YFSETQ. In nucleotides, the CDR3 is TGCGCCAGCAGCTTTTTTTTCGCGGGGGGCGTCACAGATACGCAGTATTTT. It yields the protein CASSFFFAGGVTDTQYF.

This sequence joins TRBV5-6 and TRBJ1-5, with D perhaps matching TRBD1 (6 bases). Trimming pared 4 bases from V and 4 bases from J, leaving 12 bases between. This CDR3 has 14 residues. Germline V gene data show CDR1 as SGHDT and CDR2 as YYEEEE. The CDR3 DNA reads as TGTGCCAGCAGCATAACAGGGATTAATCAGCCCCAGCATTTT. Translated, it gives CASSITGINQPQHF.

V gene TRBV7-8 combines with J gene TRBJ2-7, with D unresolved. Germline assignment: CDR1 SGHVS and CDR2 FQNEAQ. V shed 7 bases and J shed 4 bases, with 20 bases lying between them. This CDR3 spans 15 amino acids. The DNA for the CDR3 is TGTGCCAGCATCGCATTAGGGCAGATCCTTTACGAGCAGTACTTC. Protein sequence: CASIALGQILYEQYF.

This clone has more than one count but fewer than ten. This chain uses TRBV28 with TRBJ1-5; tentatively, D is TRBD1 (5 bases). Germline CDR1 and CDR2: MDHEN and SYDVKM. The CDR3 has 17 amino acids. V was clipped by 3 bases and J by 3 bases, with 18 bases between them. CDR3 sequence: CASSFLERGPNNQPQHF. The CDR3 DNA follows: TGTGCCAGCAGTTTCCTCGAGAGGGGCCCAAACAATCAGCCCCAGCATTTT.

CDR3 sequence (DNA): TGTGCCAGCATACAGGGTATTAACACTGAAGCTTTCTTT. Translating gives CASIQGINTEAFF. The chain has TRBV6-5 and TRBJ1-1; D possibly corresponds to TRBD1 (6 bases). V was pared by 7 bases and J by 2 bases, with 11 bases between. The CDR3 has 13 residues. Germline V gene data show CDR1 as MNHEY and CDR2 as SVGAGI.

The V gene is TRBV19, the J gene TRBJ1-1; a possible D gene is TRBD1 (5 bases). The V and J ends lost 4 bases and 3 bases respectively, with 24 bases between them. The CDR3 is 18 amino acids. Germline-derived CDR1 and CDR2 are LNHDA and SQIVND (reference sequence). The CDR3 loop is CASSTRRDLTVGDTEAFF. In nucleotides, the CDR3 is TGTGCCAGTAGTACCCGCCGCGATTTAACAGTGGGGGACACTGAAGCTTTCTTT.

This chain joins TRBV19 and TRBJ2-2, with unresolved D. Trimming removed 2 bases at V and 7 bases at J, with 14 bases between. CDR3 length: 15 residues. Germline CDR1 is LNHDA and CDR2 is SQIVND (reference sequence). CDR3 in DNA: TGTGCCAGTAGTATAAGCCACAATTCTGGCGGGGAGCTGTTTTTT. It translates to CASSISHNSGGELFF.

This chain connects TRBV7-9 to TRBJ1-2, with D perhaps matching TRBD1 (6 bases). This CDR3 region has 18 residues. In germline, CDR1 is SEHNR, CDR2 FQNEAQ (reference sequence). V dropped 8 bases and J dropped 4 bases, with 29 bases sitting between them. The CDR3 spells CASANTQGGILNLYGYTF. CDR3 coding DNA: TGTGCCAGCGCAAATACCCAAGGGGGAATATTGAACCTCTATGGCTACACCTTC.

The V call is TRBV2, the J call TRBJ2-3; 7 positions match TRBD2. The CDR3 has 16 residues. Trimming took 4 bases from V and 1 from J; bases not matched to a gene: 8. Germline CDR1 SNHLY, CDR2 FYNNEI. The CDR3 DNA is TGTGCCAGCAGTGGACCGGGGGGAGTGGGCACAGATACGCAGTATTTT. Residues: CASSGPGGVGTDTQYF.